Given below is one T cell receptor beta chain in context. This clone was recorded once. The target of this receptor is not known. The sample holds no much larger clone one base away, and base qualities are not on file. One collaborating source in Seattle enrolled patients during active infection and followed them longitudinally through the course of disease. Collaborating institutions collected whole blood in K2EDTA tubes following their own protocols. Collaborator samples were shipped for TCRbeta analysis as frozen whole blood, isolated PBMCs, or DNA extracted from either sample type. The V and J ends are trimmed by 5 bases and 3 bases, leaving 13 bases between them. For CDR1 and CDR2, the germline V gene (reference sequence) lists GTSNPN and SVGIG. The CDR3 has 13 amino acids, counting the end cysteine and phenylalanine. Here the CDR3 DNA is all that survives: 39 bases in frame from base 1. TCRbeta CDR3 regions were amplified from genomic DNA using the immunoSEQ Assay, a bias-controlled multiplex PCR. For the original study's pipeline: The number of nucleated cells in each sample was estimated from the amplification of reference gene primers within the assay. To quantify the absolute abundance of each unique TCRbeta CDR3 rearrangement, sequence reads were collapsed and filtered. For each sample, productive Simpson clonality was calculated as the square root of Simpson's diversity index over productive rearrangements. TCRdb mirrors the immuneACCESS table, restricted to in-frame sequences. Some clones are absent from its copies; in checked studies, under half trace to an unresolved V gene, and the reason for the others is unknown. The V and J calls and clone size were taken over from that table, and D and trimming were inferred from the DNA. The sample data list about 130,000 clones, and 90% to 95% of these were observed just once. Of the sample, roughly 2% is held by the ten largest clones.

This entry belongs to a study of blood T cell repertoires in COVID-19 (dated by TCRdb to the early 2020s). For the study in its entirety: Samples covering the acute and convalescent phases of COVID-19 were provided by collaborators in the United States, Italy and Spain. The prospective study material was composed of cDNA or gDNA derived from T cells, B-cell-depleted T cells, or PBMCs. Subjects who had been exposed to COVID-19, were actively infected with it, or had recovered from it provided the deeply sampled blood TCRbeta repertoires that made up the dataset. A freely available public database, intended as a resource for researchers studying the immune response to SARS-CoV-2, is where the repertoires were released. The samples were drawn from the first 160 participants of the ongoing ImmuneRACE study and from 1,254 subjects provided by 6 global collaborators. The sample metadata nearly always contained a de-identified subject ID, COVID-19 status, age in years and sex. HLA class I and class II types, where available, came from metadata supplied by the sample provider rather than from assay-based typing. What the authors observed across the whole study: How much clinical and demographic metadata was included differed by source and by participant, and the metadata was provided uncurated.

The material sequenced was peripheral blood. The chain employs TRBV30 and TRBJ1-2, and TRBD1 may be the D gene, going by 6 matching bases. The receptor was isolated from a man in his fifties with COVID-19, enrolled during active disease. The nucleotide sequence is TGTGCCTGGCATCAGGGGTGGGACTATGGCTACACCTTC. It specifies CAWHQGWDYGYTF. Here the CDR3 is joined to the reference TRBV30 and TRBJ1-2 genes, and the full variable domain is: SQTIHQWPATLVQPVGSPLSLECTVEGTSNPNLYWYRQAAGRGLQLLFYSVGIGQISSEVPQNLSASRPQDRQFILSSKKLLLSDSGFYLCAWHQGWDYGYTFGSGTRLTVV.